A single sample gave rise to the 3 T cell receptor beta chains below, sequenced in a study. TCRdb processed the RT-PCR reads anew with MiXCR; each CDR3 protein has one entry. The table includes almost 700,000 distinct CDR3 sequences, about 14% detected once. The sequenced sample consisted of memory CD4+ T cells from blood. The receptors here all came from a female donor in good health, serving as a healthy control.

Only one count was recorded for this clonotype. J is TRBJ1-1 and V is TRBV28; D unresolved. The germline V gene has CDR1 MDHEN and CDR2 SYDVKM. This CDR3 is built from 13 residues. V lost 4 bases, J lost 5 bases, and 11 bases lay in between. CDR3 region: CASSSRPETEAFF. DNA for the CDR3: TGTGCCAGCAGTTCAAGACCGGAGACTGAAGCTTTCTTT.

This clonotype was recorded many times. The chain has TRBV5-8 and TRBJ2-3; possible D gene TRBD1, 6 bases. With 1 base removed from V and 5 bases from J, the gap between germline ends came to 11 bases. CDR1 SGHTS and CDR2 YDEGEE come from the germline V gene. The CDR3 runs 14 residues. CDR3 sequence reads: CASSLMIGGDTQYF. The CDR3 nucleotides read TGTGCCAGCAGCTTGATGATAGGGGGAGATACGCAGTATTTT.

The CDR3 DNA is TGCAGTGCTAGAGATAGCGGGGGCGGGGAGACCCAGTACTTC. This encodes CSARDSGGGETQYF. This chain links TRBV20-1 with TRBJ2-5; 9 positions agree with TRBD2. Looked up from germline, CDR1 is DFQATT and CDR2 is SNEGSKA (reference sequence). This CDR3 contains 14 residues. J lost 5 bases, V lost 0 bases, and 4 bases had no gene match.